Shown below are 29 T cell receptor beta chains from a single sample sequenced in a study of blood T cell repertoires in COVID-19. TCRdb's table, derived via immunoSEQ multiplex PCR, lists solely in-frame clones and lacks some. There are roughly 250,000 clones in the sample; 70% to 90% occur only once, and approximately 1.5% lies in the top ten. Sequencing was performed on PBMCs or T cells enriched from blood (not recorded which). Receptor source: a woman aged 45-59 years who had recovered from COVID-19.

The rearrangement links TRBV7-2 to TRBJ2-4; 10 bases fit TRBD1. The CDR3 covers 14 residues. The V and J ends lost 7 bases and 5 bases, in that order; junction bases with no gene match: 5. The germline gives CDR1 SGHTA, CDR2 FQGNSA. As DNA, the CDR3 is TGTGCCAGCACCCCTGGGACAGGGGAAAACATTCAGTACTTC. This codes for CASTPGTGENIQYF.

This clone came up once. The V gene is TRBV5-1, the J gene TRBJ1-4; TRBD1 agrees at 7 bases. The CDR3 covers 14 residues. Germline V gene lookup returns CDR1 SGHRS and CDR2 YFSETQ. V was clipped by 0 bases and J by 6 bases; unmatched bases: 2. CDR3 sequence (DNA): TGCGCCAGCAGCTTGGGACAGGGCGATGAAAAACTGTTTTTT. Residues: CASSLGQGDEKLFF.

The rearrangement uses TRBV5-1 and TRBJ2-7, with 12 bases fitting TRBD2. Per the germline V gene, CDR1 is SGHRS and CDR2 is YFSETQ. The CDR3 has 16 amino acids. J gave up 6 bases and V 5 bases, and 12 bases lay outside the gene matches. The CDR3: CASRKFLQGLAGEQYF. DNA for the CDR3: TGCGCCAGCAGGAAATTCCTACAGGGACTAGCGGGCGAGCAGTACTTC. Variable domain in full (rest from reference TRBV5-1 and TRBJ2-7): KAGVTQTPRYLIKTRGQQVTLSCSPISGHRSVSWYQQTPGQGLQFLFEYFSETQRNKGNFPGRFSGRQFSNSRSEMNVSTLELGDSALYLCASRKFLQGLAGEQYFGPGTRLTVT.

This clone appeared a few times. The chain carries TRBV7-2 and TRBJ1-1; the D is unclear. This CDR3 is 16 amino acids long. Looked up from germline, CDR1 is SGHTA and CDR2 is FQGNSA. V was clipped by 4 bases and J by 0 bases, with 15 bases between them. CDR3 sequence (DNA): TGTGCCAGCAGCTCTCTGGTCGTAAACATGAACACTGAAGCTTTCTTT. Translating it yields CASSSLVVNMNTEAFF.

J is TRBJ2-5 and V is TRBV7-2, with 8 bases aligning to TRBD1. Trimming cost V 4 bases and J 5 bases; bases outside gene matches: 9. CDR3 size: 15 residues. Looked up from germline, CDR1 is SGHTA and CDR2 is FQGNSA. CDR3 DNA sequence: TGTGCCAGCAGCTCGCCGGGACAGGTCCTGGAGACCCAGTACTTC. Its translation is CASSSPGQVLETQYF.

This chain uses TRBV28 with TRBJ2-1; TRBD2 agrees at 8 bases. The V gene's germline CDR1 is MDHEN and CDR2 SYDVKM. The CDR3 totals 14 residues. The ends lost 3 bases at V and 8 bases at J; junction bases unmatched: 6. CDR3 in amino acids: CASSLRAGVYEQFF. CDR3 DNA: TGTGCCAGCAGTTTGAGAGCGGGAGTATATGAGCAGTTCTTC.

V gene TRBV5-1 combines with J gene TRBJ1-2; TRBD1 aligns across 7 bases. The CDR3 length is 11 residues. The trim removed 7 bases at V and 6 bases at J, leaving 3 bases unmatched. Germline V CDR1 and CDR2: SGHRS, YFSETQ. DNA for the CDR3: TGCGCCAGCTTAGGGGGCAATGGCTACACCTTC. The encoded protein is CASLGGNGYTF.

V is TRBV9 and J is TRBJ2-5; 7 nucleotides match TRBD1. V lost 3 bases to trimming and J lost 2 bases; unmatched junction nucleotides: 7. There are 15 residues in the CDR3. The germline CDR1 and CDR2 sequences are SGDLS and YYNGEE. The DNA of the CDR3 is TGTGCCAGCAGCGCGGGACAGACCATTCAAGAGACCCAGTACTTC. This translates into CASSAGQTIQETQYF.

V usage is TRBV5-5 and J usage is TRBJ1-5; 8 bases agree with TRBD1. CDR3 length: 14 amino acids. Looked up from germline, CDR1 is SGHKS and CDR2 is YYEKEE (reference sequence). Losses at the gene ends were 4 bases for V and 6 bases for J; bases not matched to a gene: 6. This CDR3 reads CASSVVDRVQPQHF. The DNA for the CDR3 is TGTGCCAGCAGCGTAGTGGACAGGGTTCAGCCCCAGCATTTT.

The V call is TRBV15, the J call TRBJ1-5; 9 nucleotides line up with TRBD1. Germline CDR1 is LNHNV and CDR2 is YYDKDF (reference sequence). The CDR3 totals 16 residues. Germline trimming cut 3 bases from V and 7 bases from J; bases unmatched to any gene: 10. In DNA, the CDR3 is TGTGCCACCAGCAGCCAAACAGGGGGCTTGTCCCAGCCCCAGCATTTT. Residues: CATSSQTGGLSQPQHF.

Written as DNA, the CDR3 is TGTGCCAGCAGTCGCAACTCTCAAGAGACCCAGTACTTC. This codes for CASSRNSQETQYF. The chain employs TRBV2 and TRBJ2-5; D gene ambiguous. V lost 5 bases, J lost 2 bases, and 9 bases lay in between. Germline assignment: CDR1 SNHLY and CDR2 FYNNEI. The CDR3 length is 13 residues.

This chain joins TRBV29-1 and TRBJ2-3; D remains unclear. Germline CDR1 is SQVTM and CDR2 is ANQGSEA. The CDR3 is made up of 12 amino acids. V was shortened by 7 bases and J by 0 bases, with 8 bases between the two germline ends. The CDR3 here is CSGARSTDTQYF. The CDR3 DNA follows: TGCAGCGGCGCTCGAAGCACAGATACGCAGTATTTT.

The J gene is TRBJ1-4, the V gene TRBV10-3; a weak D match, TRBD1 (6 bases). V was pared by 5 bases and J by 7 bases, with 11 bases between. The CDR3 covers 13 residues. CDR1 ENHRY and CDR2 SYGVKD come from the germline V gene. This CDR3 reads CAISIATGEKLFF. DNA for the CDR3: TGTGCCATCAGTATAGCGACAGGTGAAAAACTGTTTTTT.

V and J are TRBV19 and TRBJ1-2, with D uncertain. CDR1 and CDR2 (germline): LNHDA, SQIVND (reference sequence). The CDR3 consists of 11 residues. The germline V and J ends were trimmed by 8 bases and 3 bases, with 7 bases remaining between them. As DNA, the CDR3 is TGTGCCAGTCGGGGTCACTATGGCTACACCTTC. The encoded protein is CASRGHYGYTF.

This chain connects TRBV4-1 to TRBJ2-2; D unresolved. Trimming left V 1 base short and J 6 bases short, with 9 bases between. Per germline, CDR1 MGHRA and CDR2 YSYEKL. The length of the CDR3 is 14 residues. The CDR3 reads CASSQARPAGELFF. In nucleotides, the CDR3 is TGCGCCAGCAGCCAAGCTCGCCCGGCCGGGGAGCTGTTTTTT.

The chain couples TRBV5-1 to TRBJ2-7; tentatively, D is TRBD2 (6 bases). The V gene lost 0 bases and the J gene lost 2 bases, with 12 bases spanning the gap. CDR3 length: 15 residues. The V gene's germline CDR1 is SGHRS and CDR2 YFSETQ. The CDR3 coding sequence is TGCGCCAGCAGCTTGGCTCTAGCGAGTACCTACGAGCAGTACTTC. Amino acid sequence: CASSLALASTYEQYF. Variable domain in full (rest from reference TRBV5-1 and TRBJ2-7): KAGVTQTPRYLIKTRGQQVTLSCSPISGHRSVSWYQQTPGQGLQFLFEYFSETQRNKGNFPGRFSGRQFSNSRSEMNVSTLELGDSALYLCASSLALASTYEQYFGPGTRLTVT.

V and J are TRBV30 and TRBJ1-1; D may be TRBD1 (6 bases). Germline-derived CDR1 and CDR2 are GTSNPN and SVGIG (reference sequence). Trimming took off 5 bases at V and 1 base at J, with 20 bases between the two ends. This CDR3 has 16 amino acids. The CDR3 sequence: CAWGRGGATTNTEAFF. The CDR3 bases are TGTGCCTGGGGCCGAGGGGGGGCAACCACGAACACTGAAGCTTTCTTT.

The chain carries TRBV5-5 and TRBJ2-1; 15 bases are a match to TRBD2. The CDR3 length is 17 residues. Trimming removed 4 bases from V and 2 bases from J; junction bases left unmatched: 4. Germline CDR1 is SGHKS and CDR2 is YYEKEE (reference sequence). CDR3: CASSPGLAGGAYNEQFF. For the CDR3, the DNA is TGTGCCAGCAGCCCGGGACTAGCGGGAGGCGCCTACAATGAGCAGTTCTTC.

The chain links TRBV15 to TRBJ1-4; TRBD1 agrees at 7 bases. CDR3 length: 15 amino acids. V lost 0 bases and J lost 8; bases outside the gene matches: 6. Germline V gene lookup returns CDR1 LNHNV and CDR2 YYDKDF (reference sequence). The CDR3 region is CATSRERQGAEKLFF. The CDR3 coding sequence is TGTGCCACCAGCAGAGAACGACAGGGAGCCGAAAAACTGTTTTTT.

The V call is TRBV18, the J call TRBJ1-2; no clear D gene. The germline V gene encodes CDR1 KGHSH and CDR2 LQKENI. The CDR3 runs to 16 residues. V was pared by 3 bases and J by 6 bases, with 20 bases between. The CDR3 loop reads CASSPSPGSSQDGYTF. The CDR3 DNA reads TGTGCCAGCTCACCCTCTCCCGGCTCATCGCAGGATGGCTACACCTTC.

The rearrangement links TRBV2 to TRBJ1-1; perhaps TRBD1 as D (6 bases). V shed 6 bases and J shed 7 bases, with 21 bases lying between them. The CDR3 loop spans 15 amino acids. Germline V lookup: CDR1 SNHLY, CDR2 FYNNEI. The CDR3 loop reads CASRPTQGDGGEAFF. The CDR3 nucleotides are TGTGCCAGCAGACCTACACAGGGAGATGGGGGTGAAGCTTTCTTT.

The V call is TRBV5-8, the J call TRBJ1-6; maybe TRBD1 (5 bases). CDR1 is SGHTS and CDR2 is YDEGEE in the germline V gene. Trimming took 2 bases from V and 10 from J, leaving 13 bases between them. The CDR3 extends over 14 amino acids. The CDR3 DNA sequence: TGTGCCAGCAGCTTCTCTCAGGGCCACTCACCCCTCCACTTT. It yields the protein CASSFSQGHSPLHF.

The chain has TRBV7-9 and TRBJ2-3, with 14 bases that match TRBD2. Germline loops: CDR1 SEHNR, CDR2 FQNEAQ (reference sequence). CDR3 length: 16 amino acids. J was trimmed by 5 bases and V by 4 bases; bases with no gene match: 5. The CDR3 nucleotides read TGTGCCAGCAGCTCCGGACTAGCGGGAGGTTTAGATACGCAGTATTTT. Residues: CASSSGLAGGLDTQYF.

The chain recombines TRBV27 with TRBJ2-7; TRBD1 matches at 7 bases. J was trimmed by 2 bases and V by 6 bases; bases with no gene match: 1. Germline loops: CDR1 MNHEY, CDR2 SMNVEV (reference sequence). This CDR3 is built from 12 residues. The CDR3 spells CASRGTAYEQYF. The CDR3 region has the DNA TGTGCCAGCAGGGGGACAGCCTACGAGCAGTACTTC.

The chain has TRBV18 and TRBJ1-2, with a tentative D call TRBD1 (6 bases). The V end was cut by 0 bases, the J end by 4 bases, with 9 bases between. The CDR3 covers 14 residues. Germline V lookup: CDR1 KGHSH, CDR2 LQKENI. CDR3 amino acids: CASSPPDSSYGYTF. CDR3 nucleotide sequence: TGTGCCAGCTCACCACCGGACAGCAGCTATGGCTACACCTTC.

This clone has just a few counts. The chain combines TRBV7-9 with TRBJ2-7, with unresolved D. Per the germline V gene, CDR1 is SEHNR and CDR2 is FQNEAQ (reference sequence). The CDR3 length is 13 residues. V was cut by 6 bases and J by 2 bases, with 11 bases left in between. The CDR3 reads CASSLQSTYEQYF. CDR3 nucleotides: TGTGCCAGCAGTCTCCAGTCAACCTACGAGCAGTACTTC.

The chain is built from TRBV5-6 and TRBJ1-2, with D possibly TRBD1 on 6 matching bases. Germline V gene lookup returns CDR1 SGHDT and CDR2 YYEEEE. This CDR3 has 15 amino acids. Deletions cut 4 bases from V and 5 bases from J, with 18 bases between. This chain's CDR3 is CASSPTGPEAYGYTF. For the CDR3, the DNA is TGTGCCAGCAGCCCGACAGGACCTGAGGCGTATGGCTACACCTTC.

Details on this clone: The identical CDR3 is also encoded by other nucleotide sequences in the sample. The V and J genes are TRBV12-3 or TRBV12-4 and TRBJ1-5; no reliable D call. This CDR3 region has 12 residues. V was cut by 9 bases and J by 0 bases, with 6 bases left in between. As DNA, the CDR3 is TGTGCCAGTCGCTATAGCAATCAGCCCCAGCATTTT. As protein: CASRYSNQPQHF.

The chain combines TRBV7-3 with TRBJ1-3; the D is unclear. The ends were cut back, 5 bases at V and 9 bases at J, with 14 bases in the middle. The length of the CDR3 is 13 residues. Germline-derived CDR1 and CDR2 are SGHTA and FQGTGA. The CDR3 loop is CASSQSHGGTIYF. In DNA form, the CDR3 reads TGTGCCAGCAGCCAATCCCACGGAGGCACCATATATTTT.